This T cell receptor beta chain was observed in a study of early T cells in non-severe SARS-CoV-2 infection (dated by TCRdb to the early 2020s). A note on the overall study: Because TCR sequencing relied on bulk RNA taken from unsorted whole blood, pairing of alpha and beta chains was not possible.

Taken from cysteine to phenylalanine, the CDR3 has 13 residues. The read is trimmed to its CDR3 DNA, 39 bases read in frame from base 1. After removal of 4 bases from V and 5 bases from J, the junction retains 1 base not matched to a gene. CDR1 is given as SNHLY and CDR2 as FYNNEI, both from the germline V gene. Libraries were constructed by 5' RACE. The instrument was a NextSeq 500. The TCR library protocol attached unique molecular identifiers to individual cDNA molecules to correct for sequencing error and PCR bias. Both TCR alpha and beta chains were sequenced, and tight co-correlation was observed between alpha and beta sequence abundances in each sample. In the source study's methods: V gene, J gene and CDR3 annotation of TCR sequences was performed with Decombinator V4. TCRs were defined as expanded if a significant change between any two time points was detected under a Poisson model with p below 0.0001. TCR abundances were normalised to the total number of TCRs sequenced in each sample and reported as counts per million. MAIT TCRs were defined by TRAV1-2 paired with TRAJ12, TRAJ20 or TRAJ33, and iNKT TCRs by TRAV10 paired with TRAJ18. VDJdb, accessed 1 November 2021, was searched for CMV, EBV and SARS-CoV-2 annotated TCRs, excluding TCRs annotated for multiple antigens. TCRdb ran its own pipeline on the public reads, namely fastp trimming at Q25 and MiXCR clone calling, and kept in-frame beta chains. Entries are consolidated by CDR3 protein sequence, retaining the most common genes and DNA. The V and J calls come from TCRdb's annotation, not from the publication. The sample profile shows approximately 71,000 distinct CDR3 sequences; approximately 11% of them were found once. The leading ten clones occupy approximately 5.9% of the sample.

Regarding this clonotype: The clone's antigen remains unknown. Base qualities are not at hand, and no much larger clone is one base apart.

General conclusions and limits of the study: Matching against VDJdb was skewed toward anti-spike CD8 responses, likely underestimated virus-specific expansions, and missed private and CD4 specificities.

Set within a cohort of healthcare workers in London, UK, this nested case-control study involved weekly PCR testing of nasopharyngeal swabs along with blood sampling. Healthcare workers were enrolled in the week of the UK lockdown, from 23 to 31 March 2020, and were followed every week for up to roughly 16 weeks. The TCR comes from an adult who was a healthcare worker with PCR-confirmed SARS-CoV-2 infection or an uninfected control (not recorded which). The chain links TRBV2 with TRBJ2-7, and 11 junctional nucleotides match TRBD2. The sample consisted of whole blood. The CDR3 amino acid sequence is: CASSGLAGNEQYF. The nucleotide sequence reads as follows: TGTGCCAGCAGTGGACTAGCGGGAAACGAGCAGTACTTC.